Detailed here is one TCR beta chain. This record belongs to a study of blood T cell repertoires in COVID-19. Overall study: COVID-19 samples collected from the United States, Italy and Spain covered acute and convalescent phases. The cDNA or gDNA used as material had been derived from T cells, B-cell-depleted T cells, or PBMCs.

Authors' data handling: Reference gene primer amplification gave estimated nucleated cell counts. This table comes from immunoSEQ multiplex PCR, and its TCRdb copy is limited to in-frame clones, with some not included. D and trimming were read from the DNA, whereas the V and J calls and clone size are those reported in that table. The table has nearly 250,000 clones, 82% seen once. V lost 8 bases to trimming and J lost 10 bases, with 20 bases between them. The CDR3 has 13 residues. This clonotype was sampled from a woman aged 80 or over with acute or convalescent COVID-19. Input material: peripheral blood. The gene calls are TRBV12-3 or TRBV12-4 and TRBJ1-1; possibly TRBD1 for D (5 bases). The CDR3 reads CASGYYRQGAAFF. As DNA, the CDR3 is TGTGCCAGCGGCTATTACCGCCAGGGCGCAGCTTTCTTT.